The 7 T cell receptor beta chains reported below all come from one sample, sequenced in a study of blood T cell repertoires in COVID-19. Some clones are missing from TCRdb's copy, which holds only in-frame ones; the method was immunoSEQ multiplex PCR. The table has roughly 56,000 clones, more than 75% seen once. The specimen sequenced was peripheral blood. Source of these receptors: a human donor in a cohort sampled during active COVID-19.

This clone was counted a few times. The rearrangement uses TRBV27 and TRBJ1-5, with 9 bases that match TRBD1. Per germline, CDR1 MNHEY and CDR2 SMNVEV (reference sequence). This CDR3 has 15 residues. The V gene end was trimmed by 3 bases and the J gene end by 7 bases; junction bases not matched to a gene: 7. The CDR3 sequence is CASSFVGTGRQPQHF. The CDR3 DNA is TGTGCCAGCAGTTTTGTCGGGACAGGGCGGCAGCCCCAGCATTTT.

The chain couples TRBV18 to TRBJ2-7, with D possibly matching TRBD1 (6 bases). This CDR3 spans 13 amino acids. Trimming shortened V by 3 bases and J by 3 bases, and 9 bases separated the two germline ends. Per the germline V gene, CDR1 is KGHSH and CDR2 is LQKENI. This CDR3 is CASSPGTNYEQYF. CDR3 nucleotide sequence: TGTGCCAGCTCACCGGGGACAAACTACGAGCAGTACTTC.

This sequence joins TRBV27 and TRBJ1-5; TRBD1 agrees at 8 bases. CDR3 length: 16 residues. Germline V lookup: CDR1 MNHEY, CDR2 SMNVEV (reference sequence). Trimming cost V 2 bases and J 1 base; bases outside gene matches: 4. The CDR3 is CASSLAGGGSNQPQHF. As DNA, the CDR3 is TGTGCCAGCAGTTTAGCAGGGGGCGGGAGCAATCAGCCCCAGCATTTT.

This sequence joins TRBV28 and TRBJ2-3, with D perhaps TRBD2 (6 bases). The CDR3 contains 15 residues. The V gene's germline CDR1 is MDHEN and CDR2 SYDVKM. V lost 6 bases and J lost 0, with 13 bases in between. The CDR3, as DNA: TGTGCCAGCAGCACGGCTAGCGCAAGCACAGATACGCAGTATTTT. It codes for CASSTASASTDTQYF.

This clone was counted a single time. The rearrangement links TRBV5-1 to TRBJ2-2; 15 positions match TRBD2. The CDR3 loop spans 18 amino acids. Unmatched junction bases numbered 6, after V lost 3 bases and J lost 3 bases. CDR1 and CDR2 from the germline V gene are SGHRS and YFSETQ. The CDR3 sequence: CASSSGLAGGRYTGELFF. The CDR3 DNA sequence: TGCGCCAGCAGCTCCGGACTAGCGGGAGGGCGGTACACCGGGGAGCTGTTTTTT.

This chain connects TRBV7-2 to TRBJ2-7, with 8 bases aligning to TRBD2. Trimming at V came to 0 bases and at J to 8 bases, leaving 12 bases not matched to a gene. Germline V gene lookup returns CDR1 SGHTA and CDR2 FQGNSA. The CDR3 runs to 16 residues. The CDR3 bases are TGTGCCAGCAGCTTAGCGCTCGAACTAGCGGCCAGGAAGCAGTACTTC. This gives the protein CASSLALELAARKQYF.

This chain joins TRBV7-2 and TRBJ2-2; no reliable D call. The CDR3 consists of 14 residues. CDR1 is SGHTA, CDR2 FQGNSA, per germline. V was cut by 5 bases and J by 6 bases, with 13 bases left in between. The CDR3 here is CASSPRSVPGELFF. The CDR3 DNA sequence: TGTGCCAGCAGCCCCCGGTCCGTGCCCGGGGAGCTGTTTTTT.